These T cell receptor beta chains were read from a single sample in a study of cytomegalovirus exposure and HLA in healthy donors. Produced via immunoSEQ multiplex PCR; TCRdb's table is partial and in-frame only. The sample table sets out roughly 69,000 clones. Sequencing was done on a sample of PBMCs. Source of these receptors: a woman aged 30 to 39 in good health and CMV-seronegative. CDR3s include the opening cysteine and the closing phenylalanine or tryptophan. A D gene is named only where the DNA matches it firmly.

D gene,J gene,V gene,CDR3 DNA,CDR3 protein
NA,TRBJ2-7,TRBV5-6,TGTGCCAGCAGCTTGGGTAAACTAGAGCAGTACTTC,CASSLGKLEQYF
TRBD2,TRBJ2-2,TRBV6-4,TGTGCCAGCAGTGACTCTCGGGAGGACACCGGGGAGCTGTTTTTT,CASSDSREDTGELFF
NA,TRBJ2-2,TRBV6-4,TGTGCCAGCAGTGTGGGAGCAACGGCCGGGGAGCTGTTTTTT,CASSVGATAGELFF
TRBD1,TRBJ1-4,TRBV28,TGTGCCAGCAGCTTACAGGGGGCGCGTGAAAAACTGTTTTTT,CASSLQGAREKLFF
NA,TRBJ1-4,TRBV18,TGTGCCAGCTCCCCGTGGGGAGAAAGACTGTTTTTT,CASSPWGERLFF
TRBD2,TRBJ2-5,TRBV7-2,TGTGCCAGCAGCGGGGGGACTAGCGGGGGCCGGGAGACCCAGTACTTC,CASSGGTSGGRETQYF
NA,TRBJ2-7,TRBV18,TGTGCCAGCTCACCGCGGAGTACCTACGAGCAGTACTTC,CASSPRSTYEQYF
NA,TRBJ1-1,TRBV7-2,TGTGCCAGCACCTCTTTGGGGCCTAGGAACACTGAAGCTTTCTTT,CASTSLGPRNTEAFF
TRBD1,TRBJ1-2,TRBV11-2,TGTGCCAGCAGCACCCCCGGACAGGATCTTGGCTACACCTTC,CASSTPGQDLGYTF
NA,TRBJ2-5,TRBV5-5,TGTGCCAGCAGCCCAGACGACAGGCCGGAGACCCAGTACTTC,CASSPDDRPETQYF
TRBD1,TRBJ2-7,TRBV28,TGTGCCAGCAGTTTATTGCCAGGGGGACGCGAGCAGTACTTC,CASSLLPGGREQYF
TRBD2,TRBJ2-1,TRBV6-5,TGTGCCAGCAGTTCTAGCGGGGGGGTCTACAATGAGCAGTTCTTC,CASSSSGGVYNEQFF
NA,TRBJ2-2,TRBV27,TGTGCCAGCCGTCCCCCTTGGCGGGGAAGATCCACCGGGGAGCTGTTTTTT,CASRPPWRGRSTGELFF
TRBD1,TRBJ2-2,TRBV19,TGTGCCAGTAGTATTACAGGGGCTGCCGGGGAGCTGTTTTTT,CASSITGAAGELFF
NA,TRBJ1-2,TRBV11-2,TGTGCCAGCAGCCCCCGCGGTGGGGAGGTCGATGGCTACACCTTC,CASSPRGGEVDGYTF
TRBD1,TRBJ1-1,TRBV29-1,TGCAGCGTGCGGGACAGGAACACTGAAGCTTTCTTT,CSVRDRNTEAFF
TRBD1,TRBJ1-1,TRBV5-1,TGCGCCAGCAGCCCGGGACAGGGGAACACTGAAGCTTTCTTT,CASSPGQGNTEAFF
NA,TRBJ2-3,TRBV27,TGTGCCACTACAGCTATGGGCACAGATACGCAGTATTTT,CATTAMGTDTQYF
TRBD2,TRBJ2-7,TRBV4-2,TGTGCCAGCAGCCAAGAACTAGCGAAAATCTACGAGCAGTACTTC,CASSQELAKIYEQYF
TRBD1,TRBJ2-1,TRBV4-3,TGCGCCAGCAGCCTTACCGACAGGGGGAATGAGCAGTTCTTC,CASSLTDRGNEQFF
NA,TRBJ2-7,TRBV27,TGTGCCAGCAGTTTATCTGGTGGCACGGGGATTTACGAGCAGTACTTC,CASSLSGGTGIYEQYF
NA,TRBJ2-6,TRBV5-6,TGTGCCAGCAGCTATGTGAGGAGTGGGGCCAACGTCCTGACTTTC,CASSYVRSGANVLTF
NA,TRBJ1-2,TRBV5-6,TGTGCCAGCAGCCGGGAAAGCTCTAACTATGGCTACACCTTC,CASSRESSNYGYTF
NA,TRBJ1-4,TRBV5-1,TGCGCCAGCAGCGGAATAGGAAACCGGGGTGAAAAACTGTTTTTT,CASSGIGNRGEKLFF
NA,TRBJ1-2,TRBV5-1,TGCGCCAGCAGCTCTGACATCAACTATGGCTACACCTTC,CASSSDINYGYTF
NA,TRBJ2-7,TRBV15,TGTGCCACCAGCATTCGGGACTACGAGCAGTACTTC,CATSIRDYEQYF
NA,TRBJ1-6,TRBV5-1,TGCGCCAGCAGCCCTGGTGGGGACACTGGGCGGTCACCCCTCCACTTT,CASSPGGDTGRSPLHF
TRBD1,TRBJ1-1,TRBV6-5,TGTGCCAGCAGTTCTAGACAGGGGGTGAACACTGAAGCTTTCTTT,CASSSRQGVNTEAFF